This T cell receptor (beta chain) emerged from a study of T cells in Graves' hyperthyroidism and ophthalmopathy. Amplification targeted TCR beta CDR3 regions from RNA transcripts. A set of HTBI primers served as the primers for a first-round RT-PCR of the TCR CDR3. MiXCR was run by TCRdb on the multiplex PCR reads, yielding one entry per CDR3 protein. Altogether about 540,000 distinct CDR3 sequences are present, roughly 50% being singletons, with the ten largest covering about 8.3%. V gave up 0 bases and J gave up 4 bases, with 10 bases separating them. This CDR3 has 15 amino acids. In germline, CDR1 is SNHLY, CDR2 FYNNEI.

This clonotype was obtained from a woman aged 18-29 years with Graves' hyperthyroidism. The chain employs TRBV2 and TRBJ1-3; D not resolved. Material for sequencing was peripheral blood or thyroid tissue (not recorded which). In DNA form, the CDR3 reads TGTGCCAGCAGTGAAGCGGGATTCGGCGGAAACACCATATATTTT. Its translation is CASSEAGFGGNTIYF.